This T cell receptor beta chain was recorded in a study of cytomegalovirus exposure and HLA in healthy donors. Primers for the PCR totalled 60 Vbeta and 13 Jbeta. The assay was immunoSEQ multiplex PCR, and TCRdb's table has in-frame clones only and misses some. The table shows under 200,000 clones, with roughly 79% occurring only once. This clone came up a few times. Its antigen is unidentified. At one boundary the junction diverges from the germline segment, which might be a read error. Study-wide points: Donors were assumed by presence/absence analyses to have roughly uniform sequencing depth. It was approximately 160 TCR beta chains that were listed as cytomegalovirus-associated. In a later analysis, common viral pathogens appeared linked to several of the most significant clusters.

Germline V gives CDR1 SGHTA, CDR2 FQGNSA. The CDR3 contains 14 residues. The sequence came from a young man in good health and CMV-seronegative. Specimen: PBMCs. The chain couples TRBV7-2 to TRBJ1-6; D is unresolved. CDR3 amino acids: CASSLQDGNSPLHF. For the CDR3, the DNA is TGTGCCAGCAGCCTCCAGGACGGGAATTCGCCCCTCCACTTT. The full variable domain, in which reference TRBV7-2 and TRBJ1-6 provide the parts outside the CDR3, is GAGVSQSPSNKVTEKGKDVELRCDPISGHTALYWYRQSLGQGLEFLIYFQGNSAPDKSGLPSDRFSAERTGGSVSTLTIQRTQQEDSAVYLCASSLQDGNSPLHFGNGTRLTVT.